This T cell receptor (beta chain) was recovered during a study of PD-1 blockade in classical Hodgkin lymphoma. After autologous stem cell transplantation all patients relapsed, and prior brentuximab vedotin exposure differed between cohorts. Magnetic negative selection isolated CD8+ T cells from thawed PBMCs. Best responses fell into complete response, partial response or progressive disease. Per the germline V gene, CDR1 is SEHNR and CDR2 is FQNEAQ (reference sequence). Trimming stripped 1 base from V and 3 bases from J, with 9 bases between. The CDR3 runs 14 residues. Libraries were prepared by immunoSEQ multiplex PCR; TCRdb keeps only in-frame clonotypes and omits some of them. The table has 25,000 to 30,000 clones, around 88% seen once.

Source: CD8+ T cells from blood, taken at baseline. This clonotype was obtained from a human donor with classical Hodgkin lymphoma. The rearrangement links TRBV7-9 to TRBJ1-2; TRBD1 is a possible D gene (6 bases). The CDR3 region is CASSLGQAYYGYTF. CDR3 DNA: TGTGCCAGCAGCTTAGGACAGGCCTACTATGGCTACACCTTC.